This TCR beta chain was sequenced for a study of T cell changes during pregnancy in multiple sclerosis. Sequencing used immunoSEQ multiplex PCR; TCRdb keeps in-frame clones, though not all of them. This sample has around 50,000 clones; 93% occur once, and the top ten carry about 4%. Germline CDR1 and CDR2: LNHDA and SQIVND (reference sequence). The CDR3 has 17 amino acids. Trimming at V came to 1 base and at J to 0 bases, leaving 7 bases not matched to a gene. This specimen consisted of CD8+ T cells from peripheral blood mononuclear cells, obtained in the second trimester of pregnancy. The chain links TRBV19 to TRBJ2-3; 7 nucleotides align to TRBD2. This sequence was found in a female donor with multiple sclerosis, enrolled in a pregnancy study. Here the CDR3 reads CASSIGPSGTSTDTQYF. The CDR3 DNA reads TGTGCCAGTAGTATAGGTCCTAGCGGAACTAGCACAGATACGCAGTATTTT.